Presented here are 18 T cell receptor beta chains from one specimen sequenced in a study of T cells in Graves' hyperthyroidism and ophthalmopathy. The source material, RNA transcripts, was used to amplify TCR beta CDR3 regions. The primer set for the first-round RT-PCR of the TCR CDR3 was HTBI. TCRdb processed the multiplex PCR reads anew with MiXCR; each CDR3 protein has one entry. This table holds over 150,000 distinct CDR3 sequences, about 17% found once. Sequenced sample: blood. The receptors shown here come from a woman between 45 and 65 years old with Graves' hyperthyroidism.

This clonotype has ten or more counts. This rearrangement joins TRBV5-6 to TRBJ2-1; 9 positions agree with TRBD2. The trim removed 5 bases at V and 8 bases at J, leaving 11 bases unmatched. The CDR3 runs to 15 residues. Germline CDR1 reads SGHDT; CDR2 reads YYEEEE. CDR3 nucleotides: TGTGCCAGCAGTCGGGCCGGGACTAGCAACGATGAGCAGTTCTTC. Protein product: CASSRAGTSNDEQFF.

Worth noting for this clonotype: A much larger clone differs by one base, so this may be a read error. V is TRBV14 and J is TRBJ2-3; 10 positions agree with TRBD2. The CDR3 loop spans 12 amino acids. CDR1 and CDR2 from the germline V gene are SGHDN and FVKESK. CDR3 loop: CASKLAGDMQYF. CDR3 DNA sequence: TGTGCCAGCAAGCTAGCGGGAGATATGCAGTATTTT.

In its sample, this clonotype was seen many times. V and J are TRBV7-9 and TRBJ1-1, with TRBD1 as a possible D gene (5 bases). V lost 6 bases and J lost 3, with 14 bases in between. Looked up from germline, CDR1 is SEHNR and CDR2 is FQNEAQ (reference sequence). The CDR3 sequence is 14 residues long. CDR3 sequence reads: CASSLFGADTEAFF. In nucleotides, the CDR3 is TGTGCCAGCAGTTTATTCGGGGCGGACACTGAAGCTTTCTTT.

This chain joins TRBV6-1 and TRBJ2-7, with TRBD2 as a possible D gene (6 bases). V dropped 5 bases and J dropped 7 bases, with 24 bases sitting between them. The CDR3 runs to 16 residues. In germline, CDR1 is MNHNS, CDR2 SASEGT. The CDR3: CASSRGFWEETTEQYF. Written as DNA, the CDR3 is TGTGCCAGCAGTAGGGGCTTCTGGGAGGAGACTACTGAGCAGTACTTC.

There are many counts of this clonotype. The junction shows a germline mismatch at one end, possibly a read error. The chain carries TRBV7-2 and TRBJ2-3; 7 bases match TRBD2. The germline CDR1 and CDR2 sequences are SGHTA and FQGNSA. The CDR3 is made up of 14 amino acids. Here the CDR3 DNA reads TGTGCCAGCAACTTAGCGGGCAGCACAGATACGCAGTATTTT. Its protein product is CASNLAGSTDTQYF.

Note on this clonotype: This may be a read error: a much more frequent sequence differs by one nucleotide. The rearrangement uses TRBV3-1 and TRBJ1-2; D is ambiguous. In germline, CDR1 is LGHDT, CDR2 YNNKEL (reference sequence). The V end lost 0 bases, the J end lost 4 bases, and 9 bases lay between the germline ends. There are 14 residues in the CDR3. The CDR3, as DNA: TGTGCCAGCAGCCAAGATGATTCCTTCTATGGCTACACCTTC. Translation gives CASSQDDSFYGYTF.

This clonotype was picked up many times. The rearrangement links TRBV6-1 to TRBJ2-3, with TRBD2 as a possible D gene (6 bases). The CDR3 extends over 11 amino acids. Germline-derived CDR1 and CDR2 are MNHNS and SASEGT. Between the trimmed V and J ends, which lost 6 bases and 7 bases, there was a span of 8 bases. DNA of the CDR3: TGTGCCAGCAGGGCGGGATATACGCAGTATTTT. The encoded protein is CASRAGYTQYF.

The chain employs TRBV29-1 and TRBJ1-2; 9 bases line up with TRBD1. The trim removed 2 bases at V and 7 bases at J, leaving 8 bases unmatched. This CDR3 contains 14 residues. The germline V gene has CDR1 SQVTM and CDR2 ANQGSEA. In DNA, the CDR3 is TGCAGCGTTGAACAGGGACAGGGAGAAAGTGGCTACACCTTC. Residues: CSVEQGQGESGYTF.

The chain recombines TRBV28 with TRBJ2-1, with 15 bases aligning to TRBD2. The CDR3 runs to 14 residues. The germline CDR1 and CDR2 sequences are MDHEN and SYDVKM. V trimming: 6 bases; J trimming: 7 bases; junction bases outside the gene matches: 1. CDR3 sequence (DNA): TGTGCCAGCAGGGGGACTAGCGGGAGGAATGAGCAGTTCTTC. It translates to CASRGTSGRNEQFF. The complete variable domain, with remaining parts taken from reference TRBV28 and TRBJ2-1, reads DVKVTQSSRYLVKRTGEKVFLECVQDMDHENMFWYRQDPGLGLRLIYFSYDVKMKEKGDIPEGYSVSREKKERFSLILESASTNQTSMYLCASRGTSGRNEQFFGPGTRLTVL.

This clonotype has more than one count but fewer than ten. The chain carries TRBV30 and TRBJ1-2; 8 bases match TRBD1. The CDR3 consists of 11 residues. V gave up 8 bases and J gave up 3 bases; unmatched junction bases: 2. CDR1 and CDR2 (germline): GTSNPN, SVGIG (reference sequence). CDR3 residues: CAQDRDYGYTF. Here the CDR3 DNA reads TGTGCCCAGGACAGGGACTATGGCTACACCTTC. The whole variable domain, filled in from reference TRBV30 and TRBJ1-2, reads SQTIHQWPATLVQPVGSPLSLECTVEGTSNPNLYWYRQAAGRGLQLLFYSVGIGQISSEVPQNLSASRPQDRQFILSSKKLLLSDSGFYLCAQDRDYGYTFGSGTRLTVV.

This clonotype has a count of ten or more. This CDR3 reads CASSLFGTTYNEQFF. The CDR3 coding sequence is TGTGCCAGCAGCTTGTTTGGGACTACCTACAATGAGCAGTTCTTC. J is TRBJ2-1 and V is TRBV5-6, with 7 bases matching TRBD2. J lost 2 bases, V lost 1 base, and 3 bases had no gene match. Germline V gives CDR1 SGHDT, CDR2 YYEEEE. The CDR3 extends over 15 amino acids.

This clonotype has just a few counts. The chain has TRBV20-1 and TRBJ2-5, with 10 bases aligning to TRBD2. This CDR3 spans 16 amino acids. V trimming: 6 bases; J trimming: 5 bases; junction bases outside the gene matches: 15. CDR1 is DFQATT, CDR2 SNEGSKA, per germline (reference sequence). This chain's CDR3 is CSAPTLSGRAGETQYF. The DNA of the CDR3 is TGCAGTGCACCTACACTAAGCGGGAGGGCCGGTGAGACCCAGTACTTC.

Ten or more counts support this clonotype. The chain uses TRBV5-5 and TRBJ1-1; tentatively, D is TRBD1 (5 bases). Trimming stripped 4 bases from V and 0 bases from J, with 16 bases between. This CDR3 contains 16 residues. Germline-derived CDR1 and CDR2 are SGHKS and YYEKEE (reference sequence). The CDR3 DNA follows: TGTGCCAGCAGCCGCGCGAGACAGAATATGAACACTGAAGCTTTCTTT. Its protein is CASSRARQNMNTEAFF.

This clonotype was counted at least ten times. The gene calls are TRBV11-2 and TRBJ1-1; D uncertain. Trimming shortened V by 1 base and J by 1 base, and 4 bases separated the two germline ends. Germline V gene sequence: CDR1 SGHAT, CDR2 FQNNGV. This CDR3 contains 13 residues. DNA of the CDR3: TGTGCCAGCAGCTTAGTTGAGAACACTGAAGCTTTCTTT. This codes for CASSLVENTEAFF.

J is TRBJ1-3 and V is TRBV12-3 or TRBV12-4; D is possibly TRBD1 (5 bases). The CDR3 extends over 15 amino acids. Trimming pared 9 bases from V and 7 bases from J, leaving 22 bases between. CDR3 amino acids: CASSDPGLRRNTIYF. The CDR3 coding sequence is TGTGCCAGTAGTGACCCAGGGTTAAGGAGGAACACCATATATTTT.

There are many counts of this clonotype. The rearrangement links TRBV20-1 to TRBJ2-1; TRBD2 matches 9 bases. Germline loops: CDR1 DFQATT, CDR2 SNEGSKA (reference sequence). The CDR3 is made up of 16 amino acids. The ends lost 3 bases at V and 8 bases at J; junction bases unmatched: 14. The CDR3 loop is CSASKGLGGRGDEQFF. The CDR3 DNA is TGCAGTGCTAGTAAAGGATTAGGCGGGAGGGGCGATGAGCAGTTCTTC.

This clonotype appeared many times. The chain has TRBV20-1 and TRBJ1-2, with 7 bases matching TRBD1. Germline V gene data show CDR1 as DFQATT and CDR2 as SNEGSKA (reference sequence). This CDR3 contains 14 residues. V dropped 3 bases and J dropped 5; count of bases not matched to a gene: 9. The CDR3 coding sequence is TGCAGTGCTAGCACTACAGGGGTAGGATATGGCTACACCTTC. It codes for CSASTTGVGYGYTF.

A few counts support this clonotype. The chain joins TRBV5-1 to TRBJ2-3, with 10 nucleotides matching TRBD2. The CDR3 is 17 amino acids. CDR1 and CDR2 (germline): SGHRS, YFSETQ. After removal of 4 bases from V and 1 base from J, the junction contained 9 bases not matched to a gene. For the CDR3, the DNA is TGCGCCAGCAGCAAAGGACTAGCGGTGCCGGGCACAGATACGCAGTATTTT. It specifies CASSKGLAVPGTDTQYF. Together with reference TRBV5-1 and TRBJ2-3, the CDR3 gives the full variable domain: KAGVTQTPRYLIKTRGQQVTLSCSPISGHRSVSWYQQTPGQGLQFLFEYFSETQRNKGNFPGRFSGRQFSNSRSEMNVSTLELGDSALYLCASSKGLAVPGTDTQYFGPGTRLTVL.